This T cell receptor (beta chain) was documented in a study of PD-L1 blockade in urothelial cancer. Study in general: Patients had been given 0 to 3 earlier chemotherapy regimens.

The CDR3 has 14 residues. CDR1 is SNHLY, CDR2 FYNNEI, per germline. With 7 bases clipped from V and 7 bases from J, the junction kept 11 bases outside the gene matches. Time point: pretreatment peripheral blood. Libraries were prepared by immunoSEQ multiplex PCR; TCRdb keeps only in-frame clonotypes and omits some of them. The sample contains tens of thousands of clones, about four fifths of which appear only once. This clonotype was sampled from a man between 45 and 60 years old with urothelial cancer. The specimen comprised PBMCs, sampled around atezolizumab (anti-PD-L1) treatment. V and J are TRBV2 and TRBJ1-2; TRBD1 matches 8 bases. The CDR3 DNA is TGTGCCAGCACCGAAGAGCAGGGGGCACGTGGCTACACCTTC. This gives the protein CASTEEQGARGYTF.